This is a list of T cell receptor beta chains from one sample in a study of cytomegalovirus exposure and HLA in healthy donors. The protocol was immunoSEQ multiplex PCR, while the TCRdb copy is restricted to in-frame clones and leaves out a portion. The repertoire has around 190,000 clones, roughly 10% of them found once; the top ten carry approximately 1.3%. Sequences were obtained from PBMCs. These receptors were taken from a woman in her thirties in good health and CMV-seropositive. The CDR3 runs from the conserved cysteine through the conserved F or W. D genes are given only for firm matches. A row's size may be missing; if present it is once, few, many or a size class.

length,V,D,size,J,CDR3,DNA
11,TRBV6-1,NA,NA,TRBJ1-2,CASSAGAGYTF,TGTGCCAGCAGTGCAGGGGCGGGCTACACCTTC
14,TRBV7-2,TRBD1,few,TRBJ1-5,CASSPGQGNQPQHF,TGTGCCAGCAGCCCCGGACAGGGGAATCAGCCCCAGCATTTT
13,TRBV5-1,NA,NA,TRBJ1-2,CASSNTANYGYTF,TGCGCCAGCAGTAATACAGCAAACTATGGCTACACCTTC
16,TRBV4-1,TRBD1,few,TRBJ2-5,CASSQGRTGAGETQYF,TGCGCCAGCAGCCAAGGAAGGACAGGGGCAGGAGAGACCCAGTACTTC
14,TRBV6-6,TRBD1,few,TRBJ1-2,CASSPGQDYYGYTF,TGTGCCAGCAGTCCTGGACAGGATTACTATGGCTACACCTTC
17,TRBV10-2,NA,NA,TRBJ1-5,CASSESGGYLSNQPQHF,TGCGCCAGCAGTGAGTCGGGGGGATACCTGAGCAATCAGCCCCAGCATTTT
16,TRBV19,NA,NA,TRBJ1-4,CASSPTPEGDSEKLFF,TGTGCCAGTAGTCCTACCCCAGAGGGCGATAGTGAAAAACTGTTTTTT
13,TRBV30,TRBD1,few,TRBJ1-1,CAWAQGANTEAFF,TGTGCCTGGGCTCAGGGGGCTAACACTGAAGCTTTCTTT
17,TRBV9,NA,NA,TRBJ1-3,CASSLSPPSSSGNTIYF,TGTGCCAGCAGCCTCTCTCCCCCATCGAGCTCTGGAAACACCATATATTTT
14,TRBV4-1,NA,few,TRBJ2-5,CASSQDPNQETQYF,TGCGCCAGCAGCCAAGATCCTAACCAAGAGACCCAGTACTTC